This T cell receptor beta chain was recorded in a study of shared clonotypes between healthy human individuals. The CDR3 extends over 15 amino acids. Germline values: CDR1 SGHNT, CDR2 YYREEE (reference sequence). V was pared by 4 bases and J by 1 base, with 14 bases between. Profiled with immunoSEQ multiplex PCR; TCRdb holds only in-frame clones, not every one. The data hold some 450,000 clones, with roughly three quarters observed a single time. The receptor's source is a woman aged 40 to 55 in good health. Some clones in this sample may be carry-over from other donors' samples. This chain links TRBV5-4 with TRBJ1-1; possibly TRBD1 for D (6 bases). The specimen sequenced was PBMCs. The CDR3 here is CASSPQGTTNTEAFF. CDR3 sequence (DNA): TGTGCCAGCAGCCCACAGGGAACAACGAACACTGAAGCTTTCTTT.